The clone carrying this T cell receptor (beta chain) was found once. Its target is unknown. PCR used 60 Vbeta primers and 13 Jbeta primers. Assay used: immunoSEQ multiplex PCR; TCRdb lists only in-frame clones, some missing. Altogether approximately 100,000 clones are present, around 80% being singletons, with the ten largest covering 2% to 3%. The sample is drawn from a study of cytomegalovirus exposure and HLA in healthy donors. Broader study findings: According to reports, the classifier identified cytomegalovirus status with high specificity and sensitivity. Excluded were some V segments that proved indistinguishable, including TRBV6-2 and TRBV6-3.

Germline CDR1 and CDR2: SGHNT and YYREEE (reference sequence). The CDR3 contains 17 residues. V was trimmed by 1 base and J by 3 bases, leaving 19 bases between them. The source of this sequence is a female donor in good health and CMV-seronegative. The chain links TRBV5-4 to TRBJ2-5; tentative D call: TRBD2 (6 bases). The source material was PBMCs. CDR3 nucleotides: TGTGCCAGCAGCTTGTTTAGCGGCCGTACCTCGAAAGAGACCCAGTACTTC. Translated: CASSLFSGRTSKETQYF.